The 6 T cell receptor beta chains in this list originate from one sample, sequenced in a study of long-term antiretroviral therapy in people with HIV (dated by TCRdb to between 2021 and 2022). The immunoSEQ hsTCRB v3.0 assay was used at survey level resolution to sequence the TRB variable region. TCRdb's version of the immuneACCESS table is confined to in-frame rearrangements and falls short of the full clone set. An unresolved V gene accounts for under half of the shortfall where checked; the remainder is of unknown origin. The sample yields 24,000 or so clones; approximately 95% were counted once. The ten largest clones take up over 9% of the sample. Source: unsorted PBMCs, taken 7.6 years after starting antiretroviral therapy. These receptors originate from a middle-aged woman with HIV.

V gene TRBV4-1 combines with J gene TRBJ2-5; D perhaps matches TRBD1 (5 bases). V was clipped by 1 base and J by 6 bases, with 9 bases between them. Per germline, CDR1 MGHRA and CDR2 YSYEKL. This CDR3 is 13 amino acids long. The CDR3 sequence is CASSQGGDKTQYF. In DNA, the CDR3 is TGCGCCAGCAGCCAAGGGGGCGACAAGACCCAGTACTTC.

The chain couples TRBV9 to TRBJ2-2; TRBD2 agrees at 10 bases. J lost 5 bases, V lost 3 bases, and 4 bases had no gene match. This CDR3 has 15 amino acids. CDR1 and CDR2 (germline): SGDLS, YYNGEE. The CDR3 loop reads CASSAGLAVTGELFF. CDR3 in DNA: TGTGCCAGCAGCGCAGGACTAGCGGTGACCGGGGAGCTGTTTTTT. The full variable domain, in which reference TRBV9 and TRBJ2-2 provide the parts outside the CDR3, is DSGVTQTPKHLITATGQRVTLRCSPRSGDLSVYWYQQSLDQGLQFLIQYYNGEERAKGNILERFSAQQFPDLHSELNLSSLELGDSALYFCASSAGLAVTGELFFGEGSRLTVL.

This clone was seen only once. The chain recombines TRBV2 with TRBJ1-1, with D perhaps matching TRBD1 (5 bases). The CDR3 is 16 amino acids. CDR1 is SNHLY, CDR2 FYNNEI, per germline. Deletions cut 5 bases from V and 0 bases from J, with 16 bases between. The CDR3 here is CASSSGSWGMNTEAFF. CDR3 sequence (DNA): TGTGCCAGCAGTTCAGGGTCGTGGGGCATGAACACTGAAGCTTTCTTT.

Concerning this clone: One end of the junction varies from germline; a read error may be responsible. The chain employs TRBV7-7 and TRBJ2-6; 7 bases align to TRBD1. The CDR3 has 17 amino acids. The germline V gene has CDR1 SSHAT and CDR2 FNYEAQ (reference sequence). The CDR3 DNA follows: TGTGCTAGCAGCTCCGGACCGACAGGGACTGGGGCCAACGTCCTGACTTTC. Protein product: CASSSGPTGTGANVLTF.

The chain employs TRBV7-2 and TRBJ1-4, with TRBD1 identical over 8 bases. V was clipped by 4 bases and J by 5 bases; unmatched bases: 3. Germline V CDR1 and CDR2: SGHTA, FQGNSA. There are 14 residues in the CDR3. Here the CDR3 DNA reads TGTGCCAGCAGCTGGACAGGGATAAATGAAAAACTGTTTTTT. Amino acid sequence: CASSWTGINEKLFF.

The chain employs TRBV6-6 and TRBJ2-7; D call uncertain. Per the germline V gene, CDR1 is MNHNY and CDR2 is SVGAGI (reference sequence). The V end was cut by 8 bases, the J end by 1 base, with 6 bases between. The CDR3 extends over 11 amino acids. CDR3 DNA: TGTGCCAGCGGTTCGTCCTACGAGCAGTACTTC. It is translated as CASGSSYEQYF.